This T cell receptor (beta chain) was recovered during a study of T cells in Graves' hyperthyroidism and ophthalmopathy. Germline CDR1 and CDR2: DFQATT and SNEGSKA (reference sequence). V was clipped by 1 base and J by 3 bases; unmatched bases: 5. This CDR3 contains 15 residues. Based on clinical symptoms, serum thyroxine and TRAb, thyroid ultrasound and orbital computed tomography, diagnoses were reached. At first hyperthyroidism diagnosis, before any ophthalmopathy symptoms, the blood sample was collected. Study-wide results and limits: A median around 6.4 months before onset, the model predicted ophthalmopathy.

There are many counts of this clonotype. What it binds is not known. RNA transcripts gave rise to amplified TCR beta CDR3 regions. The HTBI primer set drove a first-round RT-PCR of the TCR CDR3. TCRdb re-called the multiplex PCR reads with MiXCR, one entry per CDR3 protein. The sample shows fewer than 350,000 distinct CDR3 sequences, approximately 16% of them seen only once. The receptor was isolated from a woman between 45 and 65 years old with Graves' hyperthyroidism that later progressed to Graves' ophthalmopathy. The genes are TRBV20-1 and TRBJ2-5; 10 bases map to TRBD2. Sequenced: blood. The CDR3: CSARAPLAGEETQYF. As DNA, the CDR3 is TGCAGTGCTAGAGCCCCTCTAGCGGGAGAAGAGACCCAGTACTTC.